This T cell receptor beta chain was observed in a study of cytomegalovirus exposure and HLA in healthy donors. As for this clone: Antigen: not known.

The germline CDR1 and CDR2 sequences are SNHLY and FYNNEI. V shed 6 bases, J shed 4 bases, and the junction held 12 bases outside the gene matches. This CDR3 contains 16 residues. Study-wide findings and caveats: A cluster of highly shared sequence variants was likely a sequencing artifact.

The PCR ran on 60 Vbeta and 13 Jbeta primers. Assay: immunoSEQ multiplex PCR; the TCRdb copy retains only in-frame clones and omits some. The top ten clones hold under 8% of a sample with 150,000 to 200,000 clones, roughly 84% of them seen once. The V gene is TRBV2, the J gene TRBJ1-2; 9 bases are shared with TRBD1. The sequenced material came from PBMCs. This TCR came from a man aged 45-60 years in good health and CMV-seropositive. In nucleotides, the CDR3 is TGTGCCAGCAGCTCTAAACCGGGACAGGGAGGCTATGGCTACACCTTC. Its protein is CASSSKPGQGGYGYTF.